This is a list of T cell receptor beta chains from one sample in a study of T-cell memory formation after mild COVID-19. TCRdb recomputed calls from the 5' RACE reads with MiXCR, one row per CDR3 protein. This table has 100,000 to 150,000 distinct CDR3 sequences, roughly 6% appearing once. Sequenced input: PBMCs or a T cell subset sorted from them (not recorded which). Receptors were obtained from an adult woman who had mild COVID-19 (a few samples of this study predate the infection). Cell type and time point are not known. Each CDR3 is given with its conserved first and last residue. The D gene is left open where the match is weak. Rows give clone size only sometimes, using once, few, many, or a class for an expanded clone.

-	-	TRBV29-1	TRBJ1-5	CSVAASSNQPQHF	TGCAGCGTTGCGGCATCTAGCAATCAGCCCCAGCATTTT
-	few	TRBV7-9	TRBJ1-1	CASSSTSGVSTEAFF	TGTGCCAGCAGCTCAACCTCAGGGGTTAGCACTGAAGCTTTCTTT
-	-	TRBV7-9	TRBJ1-1	CASSLEQMNTEAFF	TGTGCCAGCAGCTTAGAACAGATGAACACTGAAGCTTTCTTT
-	few	TRBV15	TRBJ1-1	CATSREAGSEAFF	TGTGCCACCAGCAGAGAGGCCGGATCCGAAGCTTTCTTT
-	many	TRBV7-2	TRBJ2-3	CASSLVSGSDTQYF	TGTGCCAGCAGCTTAGTCTCCGGGAGCGATACGCAGTATTTT
-	many	TRBV7-2	TRBJ2-3	CASSLARVDTQYF	TGTGCCAGCAGCTTAGCTAGGGTTGATACGCAGTATTTT
-	many	TRBV7-3	TRBJ2-1	CASSSRASKGNEQFF	TGTGCCAGCAGCTCCCGGGCTAGTAAGGGCAATGAGCAGTTCTTC
-	few	TRBV5-1	TRBJ2-5	CASSFARDVETQYF	TGCGCCAGCAGCTTCGCCAGGGACGTCGAGACCCAGTACTTC
TRBD2	few	TRBV9	TRBJ2-2	CASSPTSGGTGELFF	TGTGCCAGCAGCCCAACTAGCGGGGGAACCGGGGAGCTGTTTTTT
-	many	TRBV7-2	TRBJ2-1	CASSPDWRGGEQFF	TGTGCCAGCAGCCCGGACTGGCGAGGGGGTGAGCAGTTCTTC
TRBD2	-	TRBV12-3/TRBV12-4	TRBJ2-1	CASRVASGGGYNEQFF	TGTGCCAGCAGGGTGGCTAGCGGGGGCGGATACAATGAGCAGTTCTTC
-	-	TRBV5-1	TRBJ1-6	CASRGDTNGNSPLHF	TGCGCCAGCAGGGGGGACACCAACGGGAATTCACCCCTCCACTTT
-	many	TRBV12-3/TRBV12-4	TRBJ2-3	CASSSTADTQYF	TGTGCCAGCAGCTCGACTGCGGATACGCAGTATTTT
-	few	TRBV19	TRBJ2-3	CASRTRSGSTDTQYF	TGTGCCTCAAGAACCCGTAGCGGATCCACAGATACGCAGTATTTT
TRBD2	few	TRBV12-3/TRBV12-4	TRBJ2-7	CASSSGRIGEQYF	TGTGCCAGCAGTTCCGGGAGGATAGGCGAGCAGTACTTC
TRBD2	many	TRBV5-1	TRBJ2-3	CASSLEERGRGDTQYF	TGCGCCAGCAGCTTGGAGGAGCGGGGGAGGGGAGATACGCAGTATTTT
TRBD1	few	TRBV19	TRBJ2-1	CASSRQGDEQFF	TGTGCCAGTAGTAGACAGGGGGATGAGCAGTTCTTC
TRBD1	-	TRBV12-3/TRBV12-4	TRBJ1-4	CASSERQGSNEKLFF	TGTGCCAGCAGCGAACGACAGGGCTCAAATGAAAAACTGTTTTTT
-	-	TRBV12-3/TRBV12-4	TRBJ2-7	CASSKRDSGSHEQYF	TGTGCCAGCAGTAAGCGGGACAGTGGCTCCCACGAGCAGTACTTC
-	-	TRBV4-1	TRBJ1-5	CASSLTGHNQPQHF	TGCGCCAGCAGCCTTACAGGGCACAATCAGCCCCAGCATTTT
-	-	TRBV18	TRBJ1-1	CASSPLDAGGTEAFF	TGTGCCAGCTCACCACTGGACGCGGGAGGTACTGAAGCTTTCTTT
-	many	TRBV21-1	TRBJ1-6	CASSKGGTGTSPLHF	TGTGCCAGCAGCAAAGGCGGGACAGGTACTTCACCCCTCCACTTT
-	many	TRBV12-3/TRBV12-4	TRBJ2-1	CASSPRDTLDEQFF	TGTGCCAGCAGCCCCAGGGACACGTTGGATGAGCAGTTCTTC
-	-	TRBV5-5	TRBJ1-5	CASRKNSGSLYSNQPQHF	TGTGCCAGCAGAAAGAACAGTGGGAGCCTCTATAGCAATCAGCCCCAGCATTTT
-	few	TRBV11-2	TRBJ2-7	CASSLGGQFSYEQYF	TGTGCCAGCAGCTTGGGGGGTCAATTCTCCTACGAGCAGTACTTC
TRBD2	-	TRBV4-1	TRBJ2-7	CASSQESGLANEQYF	TGCGCCAGCAGCCAAGAATCAGGACTAGCCAACGAGCAGTACTTC